This T cell receptor beta chain was found in a study of blood T cell repertoires in COVID-19. Study context: Italy, Spain and the United States were the sources of the convalescent and acute COVID-19 samples. The cDNA or gDNA used as material had been derived from T cells, B-cell-depleted T cells, or PBMCs.

Original processing methods: Counts of nucleated cells, estimated from reference gene primer amplification, were obtained. Assay: immunoSEQ multiplex PCR; the TCRdb copy retains only in-frame clones and omits some. D and trimming were read from the DNA, whereas the V and J calls and clone size are those reported in that table. The sample shows about 200,000 clones, about 89% of them seen only once. This TCR derives from a man aged 60 to 69 who had recovered from COVID-19. The sequenced sample consisted of peripheral blood.

CDR3 in DNA: TGTGCCAGCAGTGTGACTACGAACACTGAAGCTTTCTTT. Residues: CASSVTTNTEAFF. The rearrangement links TRBV2 to TRBJ1-1; no firm D call. This CDR3 is built from 13 residues. V was shortened by 4 bases and J by 1 base, with 7 bases between the two germline ends. Germline V gives CDR1 SNHLY, CDR2 FYNNEI.